The subject of this entry is one T cell receptor (beta chain). The data belong to a study of cytomegalovirus exposure and HLA in healthy donors. Profiling relied on immunoSEQ multiplex PCR, and the TCRdb table lists in-frame clones only, not all of them. Here the sample spans under 400,000 clones, approximately 85% being singletons. Unmatched junction bases numbered 6, after V lost 5 bases and J lost 2 bases. There are 15 residues in the CDR3. Germline V gene lookup returns CDR1 MDHEN and CDR2 SYDVKM. This receptor was taken from a man in his thirties or forties in good health and CMV-seronegative. The sequencing sample was made of PBMCs. The genes are TRBV28 and TRBJ1-1; 9 nucleotides align to TRBD1. The CDR3 loop is CASSAPGQGNTEAFF. As DNA, the CDR3 is TGTGCCAGCAGTGCACCGGGACAGGGTAACACTGAAGCTTTCTTT.